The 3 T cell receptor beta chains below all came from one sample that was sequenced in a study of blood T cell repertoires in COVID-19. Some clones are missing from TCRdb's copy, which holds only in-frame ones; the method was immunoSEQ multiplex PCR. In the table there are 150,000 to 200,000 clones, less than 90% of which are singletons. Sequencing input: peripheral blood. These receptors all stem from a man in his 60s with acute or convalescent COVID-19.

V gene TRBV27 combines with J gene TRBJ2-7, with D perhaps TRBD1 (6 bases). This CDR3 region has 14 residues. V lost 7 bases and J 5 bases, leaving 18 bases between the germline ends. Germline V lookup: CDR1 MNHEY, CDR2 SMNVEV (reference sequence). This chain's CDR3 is CASTKDRNNNEQYF. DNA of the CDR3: TGTGCCAGCACCAAAGACAGGAACAACAACGAGCAGTACTTC.

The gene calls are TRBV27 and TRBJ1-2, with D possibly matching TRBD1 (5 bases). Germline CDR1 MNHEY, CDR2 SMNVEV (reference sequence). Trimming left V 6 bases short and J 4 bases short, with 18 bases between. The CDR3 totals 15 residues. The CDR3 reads CASSPGGTGGYGYTF. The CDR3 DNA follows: TGTGCCAGCAGCCCCGGGGGGACTGGGGGCTATGGCTACACCTTC.

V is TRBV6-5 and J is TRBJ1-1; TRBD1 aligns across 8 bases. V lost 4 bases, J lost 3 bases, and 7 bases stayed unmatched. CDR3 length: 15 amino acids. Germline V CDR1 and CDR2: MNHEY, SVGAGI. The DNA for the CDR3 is TGTGCCAGCAGTTCACCCCAGGGGGCTGACACTGAAGCTTTCTTT. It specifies CASSSPQGADTEAFF.